The clone carrying this T cell receptor (beta chain) was seen repeatedly, ten times or more. As yet, its antigen is unknown. This record belongs to a study of identical twins. Study-level points and caveats: While abundant cord blood beta clonotypes carried fewer insertions, memory repertoires showed no such pattern.

Trimming took 6 bases from V and 3 from J; bases not matched to a gene: 6. Germline assignment: CDR1 DFQATT and CDR2 SNEGSKA (reference sequence). The CDR3 runs to 13 residues. Unique molecular identifiers were present on the cDNA, which also gained a universal primer site by template switching. One entry per CDR3 protein, called by TCRdb with MiXCR from the 5' RACE reads. The data show about 700,000 distinct CDR3 sequences, around 6% seen once. The sequenced sample consisted of naive T cells sorted from blood. The chain employs TRBV20-1 and TRBJ2-7; 9 nucleotides agree with TRBD1. This TCR was recovered from a man younger than 30 in good health. This CDR3 is CSALGQGYYEQYF. CDR3 bases: TGCAGTGCCCTCGGACAGGGGTACTACGAGCAGTACTTC.